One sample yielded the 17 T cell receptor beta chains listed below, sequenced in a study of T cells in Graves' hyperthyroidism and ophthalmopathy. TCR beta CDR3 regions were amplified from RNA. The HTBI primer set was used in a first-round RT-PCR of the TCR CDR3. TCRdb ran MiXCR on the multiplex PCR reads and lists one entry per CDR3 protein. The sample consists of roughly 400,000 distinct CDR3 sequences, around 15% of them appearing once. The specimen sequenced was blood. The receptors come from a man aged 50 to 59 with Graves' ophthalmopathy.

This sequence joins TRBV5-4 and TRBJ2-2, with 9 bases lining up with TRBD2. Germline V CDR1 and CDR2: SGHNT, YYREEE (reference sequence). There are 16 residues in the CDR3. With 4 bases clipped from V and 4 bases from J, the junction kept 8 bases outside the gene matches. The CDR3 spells CASSAGLAQVTGELFF. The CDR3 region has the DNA TGTGCCAGCAGCGCCGGACTAGCGCAAGTCACCGGGGAGCTGTTTTTT. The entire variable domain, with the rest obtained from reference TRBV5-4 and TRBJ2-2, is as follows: ETGVTQSPTHLIKTRGQQVTLRCSSQSGHNTVSWYQQALGQGPQFIFQYYREEENGRGNFPPRFSGLQFPNYSSELNVNALELDDSALYLCASSAGLAQVTGELFFGEGSRLTVL.

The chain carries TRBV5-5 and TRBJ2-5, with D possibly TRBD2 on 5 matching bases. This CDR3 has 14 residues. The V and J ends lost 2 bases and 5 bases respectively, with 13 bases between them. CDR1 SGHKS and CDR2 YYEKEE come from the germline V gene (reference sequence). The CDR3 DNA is TGTGCCAGCAGCTTCGAGCCCGGACTGGAGACCCAGTACTTC. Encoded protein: CASSFEPGLETQYF.

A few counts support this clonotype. CDR3 in amino acids: CASSRVDIQYF. In nucleotides, the CDR3 is TGTGCCAGCAGTCGAGTGGACATTCAGTACTTC. The chain uses TRBV6-1 and TRBJ2-4; D is undetermined. The length of the CDR3 is 11 residues. In germline, CDR1 is MNHNS, CDR2 SASEGT. V was pared by 5 bases and J by 8 bases, with 7 bases between.

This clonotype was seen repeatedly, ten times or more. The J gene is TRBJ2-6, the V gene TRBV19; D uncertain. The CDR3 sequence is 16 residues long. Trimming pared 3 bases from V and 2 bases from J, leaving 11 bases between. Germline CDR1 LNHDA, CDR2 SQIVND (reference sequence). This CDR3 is CASSIPNTPGANVLTF. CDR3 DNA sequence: TGTGCCAGTAGTATTCCCAACACCCCTGGGGCCAACGTCCTGACTTTC.

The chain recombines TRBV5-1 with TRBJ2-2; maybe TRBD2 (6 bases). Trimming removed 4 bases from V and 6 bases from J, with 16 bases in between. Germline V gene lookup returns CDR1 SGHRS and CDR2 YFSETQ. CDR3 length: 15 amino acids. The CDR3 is CASSLDGTVAGELFF. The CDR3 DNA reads TGCGCCAGCAGCCTGGACGGGACTGTCGCCGGGGAGCTGTTTTTT.

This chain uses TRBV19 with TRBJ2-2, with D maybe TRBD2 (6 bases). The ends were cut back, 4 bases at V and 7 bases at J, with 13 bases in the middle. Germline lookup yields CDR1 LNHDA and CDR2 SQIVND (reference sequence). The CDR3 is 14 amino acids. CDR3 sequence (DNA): TGTGCCAGTAGTAAAAGTCGGGGGAACGGGGAGCTGTTTTTT. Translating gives CASSKSRGNGELFF.

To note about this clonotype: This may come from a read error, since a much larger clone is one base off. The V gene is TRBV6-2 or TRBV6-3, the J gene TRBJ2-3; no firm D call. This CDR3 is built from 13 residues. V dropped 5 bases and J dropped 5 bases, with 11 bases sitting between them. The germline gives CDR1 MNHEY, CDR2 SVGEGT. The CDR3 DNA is TGTGCCAGCAGTGAATTGGCAGAAGATACGCAGTATTTT. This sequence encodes CASSELAEDTQYF.

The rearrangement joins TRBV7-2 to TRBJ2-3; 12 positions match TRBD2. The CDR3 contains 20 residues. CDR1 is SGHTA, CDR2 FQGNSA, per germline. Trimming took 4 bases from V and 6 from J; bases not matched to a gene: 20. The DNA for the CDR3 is TGTGCCAGCAGCTCCCGGGGAGGGGCTAGCGGGGGGGCCCTGGGGGATACGCAGTATTTT. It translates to CASSSRGGASGGALGDTQYF.

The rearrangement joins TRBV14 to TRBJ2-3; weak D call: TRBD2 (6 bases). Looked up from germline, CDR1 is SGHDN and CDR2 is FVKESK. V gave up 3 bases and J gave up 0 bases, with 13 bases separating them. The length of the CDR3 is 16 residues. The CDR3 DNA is TGTGCCAGCAGCCATCGTAAGCGGGCCAGCACAGATACGCAGTATTTT. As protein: CASSHRKRASTDTQYF.

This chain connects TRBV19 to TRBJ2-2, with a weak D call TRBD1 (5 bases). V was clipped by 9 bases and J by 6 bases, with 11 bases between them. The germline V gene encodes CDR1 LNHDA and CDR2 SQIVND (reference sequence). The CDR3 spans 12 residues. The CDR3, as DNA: TGTGCCAGCGAAGGGGCGTCCGGGGAGCTGTTTTTT. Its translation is CASEGASGELFF.

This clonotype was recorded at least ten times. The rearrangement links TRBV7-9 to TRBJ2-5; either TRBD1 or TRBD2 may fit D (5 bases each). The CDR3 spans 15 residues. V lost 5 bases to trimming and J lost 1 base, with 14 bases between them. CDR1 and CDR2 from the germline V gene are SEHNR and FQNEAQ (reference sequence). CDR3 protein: CASSPNLGPQETQYF. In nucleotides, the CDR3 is TGTGCCAGCAGCCCAAACTTGGGACCCCAAGAGACCCAGTACTTC. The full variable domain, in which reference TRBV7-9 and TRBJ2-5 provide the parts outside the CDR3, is DTGVSQNPRHKITKRGQNVTFRCDPISEHNRLYWYRQTLGQGPEFLTYFQNEAQLEKSRLLSDRFSAERPKGSFSTLEIQRTEQGDSAMYLCASSPNLGPQETQYFGPGTRLLVL.

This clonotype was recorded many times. For the CDR3, the DNA is TGTGCCAGCAGCTTAGCGGGGTCTGAGCAGTTCTTC. Translated, it gives CASSLAGSEQFF. The rearrangement joins TRBV11-3 to TRBJ2-1, with D maybe TRBD2 (5 bases). Germline CDR1 is SGHNT and CDR2 is YENEEA. Trimming took 1 base from V and 9 from J, leaving 7 bases between them. The CDR3 totals 12 residues.

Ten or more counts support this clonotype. CDR3 DNA sequence: TGTGCCTCCGCGAGGGCGGGACCAGTGGTTGGTACGCAGTATTTT. Protein sequence: CASARAGPVVGTQYF. V gene TRBV5-4 combines with J gene TRBJ2-3, with a possible D match to TRBD2 (6 bases). The CDR3 runs to 15 residues. The V and J ends lost 10 bases and 8 bases respectively, with 26 bases between them. CDR1 SGHNT and CDR2 YYREEE come from the germline V gene (reference sequence).

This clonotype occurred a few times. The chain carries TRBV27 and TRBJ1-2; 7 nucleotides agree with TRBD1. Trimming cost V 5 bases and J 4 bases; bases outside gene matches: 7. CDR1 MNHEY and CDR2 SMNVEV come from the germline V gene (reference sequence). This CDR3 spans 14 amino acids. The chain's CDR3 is CASSPGDRFYGYTF. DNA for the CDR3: TGTGCCAGCAGTCCCGGGGACAGATTCTATGGCTACACCTTC.

The CDR3 loop is CASSQVPGASSGNTIYF. CDR3 nucleotide sequence: TGTGCCAGCAGCCAAGTTCCGGGGGCAAGCTCTGGAAACACCATATATTTT. The chain uses TRBV14 and TRBJ1-3; tentative D call: TRBD1 (6 bases). V was cut by 1 base and J by 0 bases, with 13 bases left in between. The CDR3 has 17 amino acids. Germline V CDR1 and CDR2: SGHDN, FVKESK.

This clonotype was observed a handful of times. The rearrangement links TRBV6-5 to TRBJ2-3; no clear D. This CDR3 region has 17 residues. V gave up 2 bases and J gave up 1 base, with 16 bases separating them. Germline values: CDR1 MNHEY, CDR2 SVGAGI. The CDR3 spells CASSYGINVGGTDTQYF. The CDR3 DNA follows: TGTGCCAGCAGTTACGGGATTAACGTGGGTGGCACAGATACGCAGTATTTT.

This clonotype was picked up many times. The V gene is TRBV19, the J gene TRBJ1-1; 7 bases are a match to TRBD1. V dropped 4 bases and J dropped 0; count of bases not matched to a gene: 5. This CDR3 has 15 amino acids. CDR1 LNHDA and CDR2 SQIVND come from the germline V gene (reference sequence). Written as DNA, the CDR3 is TGTGCCAGTAGTACAGGGGGGGCCATGAACACTGAAGCTTTCTTT. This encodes CASSTGGAMNTEAFF.